The rows below give T cell receptor beta chains drawn from one sample of a study of human T cells and chemical hapten exposure. MiXCR was run by TCRdb on the RACE reads, yielding one entry per CDR3 protein. The sample lists about 340,000 distinct CDR3 sequences; 5.5% to 8% were seen once. Sequences were derived from whole blood, sampled in connection with sensitization to the hapten diphenylcyclopropenone (DPC). These receptors were obtained from a woman younger than 30 with alopecia areata. Some clones in this sample may be carry-over from other donors' samples. CDR3s include the opening cysteine and the closing phenylalanine or tryptophan. The order of the fields is CDR3 protein, V gene, J gene.

CDR3 protein: CASSLDSGEKLFF
V gene: TRBV28
J gene: TRBJ1-4

CDR3 protein: CSVGGSTDTQYF
V gene: TRBV29-1
J gene: TRBJ2-3

CDR3 protein: CASSYSEGRTEAFF
V gene: TRBV6-2/TRBV6-3
J gene: TRBJ1-1

CDR3 protein: CASSRRQGTNEKLFF
V gene: TRBV11-2
J gene: TRBJ1-4

CDR3 protein: CASSPEGVPNSPLHF
V gene: TRBV18
J gene: TRBJ1-6

CDR3 protein: CSAGLAGGVKETQYF
V gene: TRBV20-1
J gene: TRBJ2-5

CDR3 protein: CASSTPDGTIVEQYF
V gene: TRBV2
J gene: TRBJ2-7

CDR3 protein: CASGRRGLRDTQYF
V gene: TRBV5-6
J gene: TRBJ2-3

CDR3 protein: CASRTGSGDPQHF
V gene: TRBV6-5
J gene: TRBJ1-5

CDR3 protein: CSASSGRTEAFF
V gene: TRBV20-1
J gene: TRBJ1-1

CDR3 protein: CASSSQGDVGTQYF
V gene: TRBV11-3
J gene: TRBJ2-3

CDR3 protein: CASSLGGGYNEQFF
V gene: TRBV5-4
J gene: TRBJ2-1

CDR3 protein: CASGSGTGSNYGYTF
V gene: TRBV12-5
J gene: TRBJ1-2

CDR3 protein: CASSLGDQPQHF
V gene: TRBV7-9
J gene: TRBJ1-5

CDR3 protein: CSARELGLRTGELFF
V gene: TRBV20-1
J gene: TRBJ2-2

CDR3 protein: CSVEMDGYEQYF
V gene: TRBV29-1
J gene: TRBJ2-7

CDR3 protein: CASSPDRDTIYF
V gene: TRBV7-9
J gene: TRBJ1-3

CDR3 protein: CASSPSEAVRNSPLHF
V gene: TRBV4-1
J gene: TRBJ1-6

CDR3 protein: CASSYSTGGDEAFF
V gene: TRBV6-6
J gene: TRBJ1-1

CDR3 protein: CASSLNFGRTDTQYF
V gene: TRBV7-2
J gene: TRBJ2-3

CDR3 protein: CASSWVRGSYNSPLHF
V gene: TRBV11-2
J gene: TRBJ1-6

CDR3 protein: CASSLVYETQYF
V gene: TRBV11-2
J gene: TRBJ2-5

CDR3 protein: CASSQVSAWGTEAFF
V gene: TRBV4-1
J gene: TRBJ1-1

CDR3 protein: CASSQEEQAFF
V gene: TRBV3-1
J gene: TRBJ1-1

CDR3 protein: CSVTQGDTEAFF
V gene: TRBV29-1
J gene: TRBJ1-1

CDR3 protein: CATSRTGGHQPQHF
V gene: TRBV15
J gene: TRBJ1-5

CDR3 protein: CASGGLREQYF
V gene: TRBV5-5
J gene: TRBJ2-7

CDR3 protein: CSAWDLADTDTQYF
V gene: TRBV20-1
J gene: TRBJ2-3

CDR3 protein: CASSFRGSGPYEQYF
V gene: TRBV12-3/TRBV12-4
J gene: TRBJ2-7

CDR3 protein: CASSLEYQPQHF
V gene: TRBV7-2
J gene: TRBJ1-5

CDR3 protein: CASSQLGTSVAFF
V gene: TRBV7-9
J gene: TRBJ1-1

CDR3 protein: CASSYEFTGELFF
V gene: TRBV27
J gene: TRBJ2-2

CDR3 protein: CASSEVPLRAEAFF
V gene: TRBV6-2/TRBV6-3
J gene: TRBJ1-1

CDR3 protein: CSVEEGVGTEAFF
V gene: TRBV29-1
J gene: TRBJ1-1

CDR3 protein: CASRMDWGNLGVDEQYF
V gene: TRBV28
J gene: TRBJ2-7

CDR3 protein: CASSLDGQINTEAFF
V gene: TRBV28
J gene: TRBJ1-1

CDR3 protein: CASSHDPGLAGAPPFNEQFF
V gene: TRBV4-2
J gene: TRBJ2-1

CDR3 protein: CASSYGGNYGYTF
V gene: TRBV6-2/TRBV6-3
J gene: TRBJ1-2

CDR3 protein: CSASPGQGPLPLHF
V gene: TRBV20-1
J gene: TRBJ1-6

CDR3 protein: CASSQGGQGSYEQYF
V gene: TRBV4-2
J gene: TRBJ2-7

CDR3 protein: CASSLDRVGGYTF
V gene: TRBV7-9
J gene: TRBJ1-2

CDR3 protein: CASSLGTTYGYTF
V gene: TRBV12-3/TRBV12-4
J gene: TRBJ1-2

CDR3 protein: CASSLLQGANYGYTF
V gene: TRBV28
J gene: TRBJ1-2

CDR3 protein: CASSDSYYSNQPQHF
V gene: TRBV19
J gene: TRBJ1-5

CDR3 protein: CASSLYGATITEAFF
V gene: TRBV6-2/TRBV6-3
J gene: TRBJ1-1

CDR3 protein: CASTQSSSGFSTDTQYF
V gene: TRBV7-9
J gene: TRBJ2-3

CDR3 protein: CSVLTGEDLTQYF
V gene: TRBV29-1
J gene: TRBJ2-5

CDR3 protein: CASSSRQSPNTGELFF
V gene: TRBV5-1
J gene: TRBJ2-2

CDR3 protein: CASGQNVDYGYTF
V gene: TRBV2
J gene: TRBJ1-2

CDR3 protein: CASSEWTGLTEAFF
V gene: TRBV2
J gene: TRBJ1-1

CDR3 protein: CASSRTKKSVGFSGTGELFF
V gene: TRBV14
J gene: TRBJ2-2

CDR3 protein: CASSQAQTTGELFF
V gene: TRBV4-1
J gene: TRBJ2-2

CDR3 protein: CASSFIGIGIQYF
V gene: TRBV13
J gene: TRBJ2-4

CDR3 protein: CASKPVDRATSGYTF
V gene: TRBV6-4
J gene: TRBJ1-2

CDR3 protein: CASKVSVHYNSPLHF
V gene: TRBV6-5
J gene: TRBJ1-6